The table lists the clone carrying this TCR beta chain with a count of one. Repertoires were generated with immunoSEQ multiplex PCR, while TCRdb's copy carries only in-frame clones and drops some. The sample records approximately 650,000 clones, roughly 96% being singletons. This specimen comes from a study of shared clonotypes between healthy human individuals. CDR3 length: 12 residues. From germline, CDR1 is MDHEN and CDR2 SYDVKM. The naive CD8 population came from CD45RO-negative cells selected for CCR7, without terminally differentiated effector memory CD45RA+ cells. The clonotype comes from a woman between 25 and 40 years old in good health. This chain connects TRBV28 to TRBJ2-5; D might be TRBD1 or TRBD2, each matching 5 bases. The J call may be incorrect, as the DNA end agrees better with TRBJ2-7. Sequenced: naive CD8+ T cells sorted from blood. The CDR3 here is CASSLGAYEQYF. The CDR3 DNA reads TGTGCCAGCAGTTTGGGGGCCTACGAGCAGTACTTC.